What follows are 5 T cell receptor beta chains derived from one specimen sequenced in a study of T cells in Graves' hyperthyroidism and ophthalmopathy. Amplification of TCR beta CDR3 regions used RNA as the template. With the HTBI primer set, the TCR CDR3 went through a first round of RT-PCR. Via MiXCR, TCRdb re-called the multiplex PCR reads, giving one row per CDR3 protein. Among about 360,000 distinct CDR3 sequences listed, about a fifth were seen once. The sequenced sample was blood. The receptors here all came from a woman between 18 and 29 years old with Graves' hyperthyroidism.

In its sample, this clonotype was seen many times. The rearrangement joins TRBV2 to TRBJ2-7; 8 positions agree with TRBD1. CDR1 and CDR2 (germline): SNHLY, FYNNEI. CDR3 length: 14 amino acids. The J segment lost 0 bases and the V segment lost 6 bases, leaving 4 bases of the junction unmatched. The CDR3 here is CASRRTGNSYEQYF. The CDR3 nucleotides read TGTGCCAGCAGGCGGACAGGGAACTCCTACGAGCAGTACTTC.

This chain uses TRBV6-4 with TRBJ1-1; TRBD1 is a possible D gene (5 bases). The CDR3 runs to 12 residues. From germline, CDR1 is MRHNA and CDR2 SNTAGT. V was trimmed by 8 bases and J by 3 bases, leaving 10 bases between them. Here the CDR3 reads CASAGTYTEAFF. Written as DNA, the CDR3 is TGTGCCAGCGCCGGGACGTACACTGAAGCTTTCTTT.

At least ten counts were recorded for this clonotype. The DNA of the CDR3 is TGCAGTGCTTTGCGTTGGAGGCGGCAGGAAGAGACCCAGTACTTC. Encoded protein: CSALRWRRQEETQYF. The rearrangement joins TRBV20-1 to TRBJ2-5; D is perhaps TRBD2 (5 bases). The CDR3 runs 15 residues. The germline CDR1 and CDR2 sequences are DFQATT and SNEGSKA (reference sequence). V was pared by 5 bases and J by 3 bases, with 19 bases between.

This clonotype was observed at least ten times. The chain joins TRBV29-1 to TRBJ1-1; D remains unclear. The germline V gene encodes CDR1 SQVTM and CDR2 ANQGSEA. This CDR3 is 13 amino acids long. Trimming left V 5 bases short and J 0 bases short, with 10 bases between. This CDR3 reads CSVLTDMNTEAFF. In nucleotides, the CDR3 is TGCAGCGTTTTAACAGACATGAACACTGAAGCTTTCTTT.

This clonotype was observed at least ten times. The gene calls are TRBV5-1 and TRBJ2-5, with no clear D. Germline-derived CDR1 and CDR2 are SGHRS and YFSETQ. The CDR3 sequence is 13 residues long. With 4 bases removed from V and 3 bases from J, the gap between germline ends came to 10 bases. The CDR3 DNA reads as TGCGCCAGCAGCCCCGGATACGAAGAGACCCAGTACTTC. This codes for CASSPGYEETQYF.